This is a list of T cell receptor beta chains from one sample in a study of technical replicates of blood from a few donors. Sequenced by immunoSEQ multiplex PCR; TCRdb stores in-frame clones only, minus some. The profile shows 75,000 to 85,000 clones, approximately 94% of them singletons. The material sequenced was T cells isolated from PBMCs. These receptors were obtained from a human donor in good health. Each CDR3 is given with its conserved first and last residue. D genes are given only for firm matches. Clone size appears in some rows only: once, few, many, or a class for an expanded clone.

TRBV14	TRBD2	TRBJ2-1	-	CASSQGRELYNEQFF	TGTGCCAGCAGCCAAGGGCGGGAGCTCTACAATGAGCAGTTCTTC
TRBV7-9	TRBD1	TRBJ2-1	-	CASSSGANRGDEQFF	TGTGCCAGCAGCTCTGGGGCCAACAGGGGCGATGAGCAGTTCTTC
TRBV4-1	-	TRBJ2-7	few	CASSQDKGDEQYF	TGCGCCAGCAGCCAAGATAAGGGGGACGAGCAGTACTTC
TRBV6-1	-	TRBJ2-7	-	CASTSTSIKWYEQYF	TGTGCCAGCACGAGCACGAGCATTAAATGGTACGAGCAGTACTTC
TRBV7-2	-	TRBJ2-7	-	CASSESVYEQYF	TGTGCCAGCAGCGAGAGCGTGTACGAGCAGTACTTC
TRBV5-1	-	TRBJ2-3	-	CASSSVLTDTQYF	TGCGCCAGCAGCTCCGTTCTCACAGATACGCAGTATTTT
TRBV10-3	-	TRBJ2-1	-	CAISEAGYTGNEQFF	TGTGCCATCAGTGAGGCTGGTTACACAGGCAATGAGCAGTTCTTC
TRBV30	TRBD1	TRBJ1-5	-	CAWSVSGQGQGPQHF	TGTGCCTGGAGTGTCTCCGGACAGGGCCAAGGGCCCCAGCATTTT
TRBV6-6	-	TRBJ2-5	-	CASSYVAVTETQYF	TGTGCCAGCAGTTACGTTGCGGTTACAGAGACCCAGTACTTC
TRBV11-1	-	TRBJ1-2	-	CASSLAFSGRGDYGYTF	TGTGCCAGCAGCTTAGCGTTCTCCGGCAGGGGCGACTATGGCTACACCTTC
TRBV27	-	TRBJ2-2	-	CASKRLENTGELFF	TGTGCCAGCAAGAGACTAGAGAACACCGGGGAGCTGTTTTTT
TRBV10-3	TRBD2	TRBJ2-3	once	CAISGPSGSDTQYF	TGTGCCATCAGTGGGCCCAGCGGGAGCGATACGCAGTATTTT
TRBV11-2	-	TRBJ2-3	-	CASSSFLTDTQYF	TGTGCCAGCAGCTCCTTCCTCACAGATACGCAGTATTTT
TRBV7-9	-	TRBJ1-4	-	CASSLGAGRGGEKLFF	TGTGCCAGCAGCTTAGGAGCCGGGAGGGGTGGTGAAAAACTGTTTTTT
TRBV14	-	TRBJ2-4	-	CASSQGGVAIQYF	TGTGCCAGCAGCCAAGGGGGAGTGGCCATTCAGTACTTC
TRBV4-2	TRBD1	TRBJ1-2	once	CASSQAGQGAWGYTF	TGTGCCAGCAGCCAAGCTGGACAGGGGGCCTGGGGCTACACCTTC
TRBV28	-	TRBJ1-5	-	CASSLIWQGGQPQHF	TGTGCCAGCAGTTTAATCTGGCAGGGTGGGCAGCCCCAGCATTTT
TRBV6-1	TRBD2	TRBJ2-5	-	CASRLAGAGETQYF	TGTGCCAGCAGACTAGCGGGAGCTGGGGAGACCCAGTACTTC
TRBV18	TRBD1	TRBJ1-1	-	CASSPSGQGRTEAFF	TGTGCCAGCTCACCTTCCGGACAGGGTCGTACTGAAGCTTTCTTT
TRBV9	TRBD1	TRBJ2-2	-	CASSATGLTGELFF	TGTGCCAGCAGCGCGACAGGGCTGACCGGGGAGCTGTTTTTT